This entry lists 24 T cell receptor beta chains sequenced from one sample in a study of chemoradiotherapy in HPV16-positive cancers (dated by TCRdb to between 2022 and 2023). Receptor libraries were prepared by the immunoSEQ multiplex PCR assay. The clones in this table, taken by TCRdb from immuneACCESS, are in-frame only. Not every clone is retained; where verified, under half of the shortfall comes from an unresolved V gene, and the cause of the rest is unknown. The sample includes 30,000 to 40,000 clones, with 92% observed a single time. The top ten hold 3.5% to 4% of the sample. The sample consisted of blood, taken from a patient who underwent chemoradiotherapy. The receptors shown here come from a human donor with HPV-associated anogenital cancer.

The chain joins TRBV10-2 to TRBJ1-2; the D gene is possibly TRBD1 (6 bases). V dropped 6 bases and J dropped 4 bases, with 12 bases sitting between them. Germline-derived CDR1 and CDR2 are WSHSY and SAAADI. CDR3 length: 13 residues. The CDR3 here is CASRGDRSYGYTF. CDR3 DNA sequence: TGCGCCAGCAGAGGCGACAGGAGCTATGGCTACACCTTC.

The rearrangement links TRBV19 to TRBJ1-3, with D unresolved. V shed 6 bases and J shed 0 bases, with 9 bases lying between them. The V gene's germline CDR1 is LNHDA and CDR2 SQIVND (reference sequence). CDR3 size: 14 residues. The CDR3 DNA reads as TGTGCCAGTAGGAACTATTACTCTGGAAACACCATATATTTT. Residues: CASRNYYSGNTIYF.

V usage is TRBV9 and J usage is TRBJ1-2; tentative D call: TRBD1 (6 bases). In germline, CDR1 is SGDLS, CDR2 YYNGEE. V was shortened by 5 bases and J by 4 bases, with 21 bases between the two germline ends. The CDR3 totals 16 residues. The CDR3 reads CASSEGQPHNPYGYTF. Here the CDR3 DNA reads TGTGCCAGCAGTGAAGGACAGCCTCACAATCCCTATGGCTACACCTTC.

CDR3 nucleotide sequence: TGTGCCAGCAGACAGGGATTCTATGGCTACACCTTC. Translated, it gives CASRQGFYGYTF. This sequence joins TRBV6-5 and TRBJ1-2; the D gene is possibly TRBD1 (6 bases). V lost 6 bases to trimming and J lost 4 bases, with 9 bases between them. The germline V gene encodes CDR1 MNHEY and CDR2 SVGAGI. CDR3 size: 12 residues.

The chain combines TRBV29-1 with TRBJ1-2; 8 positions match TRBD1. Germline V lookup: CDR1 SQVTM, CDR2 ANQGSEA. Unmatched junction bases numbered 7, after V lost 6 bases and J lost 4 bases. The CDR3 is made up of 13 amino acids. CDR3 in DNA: TGCAGCGTGGGGACAGGACAAACCTATGGCTACACCTTC. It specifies CSVGTGQTYGYTF.

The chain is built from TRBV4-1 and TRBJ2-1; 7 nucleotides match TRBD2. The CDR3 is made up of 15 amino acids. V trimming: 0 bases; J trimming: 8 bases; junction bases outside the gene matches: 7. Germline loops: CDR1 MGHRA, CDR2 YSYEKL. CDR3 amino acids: CASSQDKREGDEQFF. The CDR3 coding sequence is TGCGCCAGCAGCCAAGATAAGAGGGAGGGAGATGAGCAGTTCTTC.

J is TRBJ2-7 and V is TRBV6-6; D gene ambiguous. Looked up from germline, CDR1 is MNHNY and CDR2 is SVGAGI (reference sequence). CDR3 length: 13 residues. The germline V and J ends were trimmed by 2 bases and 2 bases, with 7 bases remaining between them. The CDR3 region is CASSYPTPYEQYF. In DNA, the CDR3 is TGTGCCAGCAGTTACCCAACCCCCTACGAGCAGTACTTC.

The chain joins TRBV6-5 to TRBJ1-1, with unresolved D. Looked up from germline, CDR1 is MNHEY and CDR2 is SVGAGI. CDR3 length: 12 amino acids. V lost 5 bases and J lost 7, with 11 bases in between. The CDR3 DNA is TGTGCCAGCAGTCACTTGGAGGATGAAGCTTTCTTT. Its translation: CASSHLEDEAFF.

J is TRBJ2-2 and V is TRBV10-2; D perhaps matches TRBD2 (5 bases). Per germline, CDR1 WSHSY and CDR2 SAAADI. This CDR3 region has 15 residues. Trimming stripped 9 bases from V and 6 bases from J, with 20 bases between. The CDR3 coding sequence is TGCGCCAGTGGGAGTGGCGAGATGGGCGCCGGGGAGCTGTTTTTT. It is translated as CASGSGEMGAGELFF.

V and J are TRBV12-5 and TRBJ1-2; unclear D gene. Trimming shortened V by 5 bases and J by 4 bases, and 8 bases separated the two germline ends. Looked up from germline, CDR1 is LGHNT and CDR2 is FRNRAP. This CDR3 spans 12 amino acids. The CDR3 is CASGPPVYGYTF. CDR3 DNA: TGTGCTAGTGGTCCCCCCGTCTATGGCTACACCTTC. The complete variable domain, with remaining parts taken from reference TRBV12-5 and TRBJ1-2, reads DARVTQTPRHKVTEMGQEVTMRCQPILGHNTVFWYRQTMMQGLELLAYFRNRAPLDDSGMPKDRFSAEMPDATLATLKIQPSEPRDSAVYFCASGPPVYGYTFGSGTRLTVV.

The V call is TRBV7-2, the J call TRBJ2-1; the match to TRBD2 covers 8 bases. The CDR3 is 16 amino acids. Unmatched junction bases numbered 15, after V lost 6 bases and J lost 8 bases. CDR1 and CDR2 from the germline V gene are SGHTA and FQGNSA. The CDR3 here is CASRFAGIAGLHEQFF. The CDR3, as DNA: TGTGCCAGCAGATTCGCAGGGATAGCGGGGTTGCATGAGCAGTTCTTC.

The CDR3 bases are TGTGCCAGCAGGCAAGCGGGACGGGTCAATCAGCCCCAGCATTTT. It translates to CASRQAGRVNQPQHF. The chain is built from TRBV27 and TRBJ1-5; a weak D match, TRBD1 (5 bases). CDR1 and CDR2 from the germline V gene are MNHEY and SMNVEV (reference sequence). Trimming removed 6 bases from V and 3 bases from J, with 15 bases in between. This CDR3 has 15 amino acids.

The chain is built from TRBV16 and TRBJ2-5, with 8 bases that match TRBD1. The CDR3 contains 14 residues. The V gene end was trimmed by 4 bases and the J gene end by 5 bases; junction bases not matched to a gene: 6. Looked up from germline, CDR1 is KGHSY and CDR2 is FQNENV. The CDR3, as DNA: TGTGCCAGCAGCCTCGCAGGGGGCAGGGAGACCCAGTACTTC. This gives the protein CASSLAGGRETQYF.

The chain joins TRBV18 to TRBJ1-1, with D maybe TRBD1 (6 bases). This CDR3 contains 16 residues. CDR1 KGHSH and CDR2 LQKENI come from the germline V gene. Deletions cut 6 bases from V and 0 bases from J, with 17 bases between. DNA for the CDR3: TGTGCCAGCTCTCACCCCCCAGGGGACTTGAACACTGAAGCTTTCTTT. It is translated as CASSHPPGDLNTEAFF.

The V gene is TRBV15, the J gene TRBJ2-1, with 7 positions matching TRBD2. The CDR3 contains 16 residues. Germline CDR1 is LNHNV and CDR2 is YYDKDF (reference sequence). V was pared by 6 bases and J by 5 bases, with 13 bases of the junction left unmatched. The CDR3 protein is CATRTPGAGVNNEQFF. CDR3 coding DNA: TGTGCCACCAGAACCCCCGGGGCGGGGGTGAACAATGAGCAGTTCTTC. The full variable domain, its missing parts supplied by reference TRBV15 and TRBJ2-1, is DAMVIQNPRYQVTQFGKPVTLSCSQTLNHNVMYWYQQKSSQAPKLLFHYYDKDFNNEADTPDNFQSRRPNTSFCFLDIRSPGLGDTAMYLCATRTPGAGVNNEQFFGPGTRLTVL.

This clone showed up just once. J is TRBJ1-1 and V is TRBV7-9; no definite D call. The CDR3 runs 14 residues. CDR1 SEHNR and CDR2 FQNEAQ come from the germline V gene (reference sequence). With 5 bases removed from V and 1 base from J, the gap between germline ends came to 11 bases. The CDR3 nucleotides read TGTGCCAGCAGCGATTGGACGGGGAACACTGAAGCTTTCTTT. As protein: CASSDWTGNTEAFF.

Here the CDR3 reads CASSLGPTTEAFF. The CDR3, as DNA: TGTGCCAGCAGTCTCGGACCGACGACTGAAGCTTTCTTT. The V and J genes are TRBV27 and TRBJ1-1; no firm D call. The V end lost 5 bases, the J end lost 5 bases, and 12 bases lay between the germline ends. Germline lookup yields CDR1 MNHEY and CDR2 SMNVEV (reference sequence). The CDR3 has 13 residues.

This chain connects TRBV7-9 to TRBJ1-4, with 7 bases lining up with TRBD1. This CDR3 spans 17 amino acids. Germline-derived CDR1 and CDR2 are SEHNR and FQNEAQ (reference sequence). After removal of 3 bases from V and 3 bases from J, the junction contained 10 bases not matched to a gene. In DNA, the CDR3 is TGTGCCAGCAGCTTTAACGCGAACAGGGGTCCTAATGAAAAACTGTTTTTT. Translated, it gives CASSFNANRGPNEKLFF.

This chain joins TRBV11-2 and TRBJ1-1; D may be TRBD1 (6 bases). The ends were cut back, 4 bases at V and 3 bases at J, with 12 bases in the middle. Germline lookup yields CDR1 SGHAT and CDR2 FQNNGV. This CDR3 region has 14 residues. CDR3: CASSYPRGDTEAFF. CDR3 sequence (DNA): TGTGCCAGCAGCTACCCCAGGGGAGACACTGAAGCTTTCTTT.

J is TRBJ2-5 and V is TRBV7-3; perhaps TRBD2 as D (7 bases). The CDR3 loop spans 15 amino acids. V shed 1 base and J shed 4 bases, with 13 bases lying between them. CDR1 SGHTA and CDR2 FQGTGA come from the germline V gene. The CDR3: CASSLRGGAGETQYF. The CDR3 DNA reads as TGTGCCAGCAGCTTAAGGGGGGGGGCCGGAGAGACCCAGTACTTC.

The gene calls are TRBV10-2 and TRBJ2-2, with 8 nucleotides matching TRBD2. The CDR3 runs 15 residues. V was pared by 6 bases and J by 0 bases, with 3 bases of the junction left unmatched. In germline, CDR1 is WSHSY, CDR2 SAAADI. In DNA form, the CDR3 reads TGCGCCAGCAGGGGACTAGGATCGAACACCGGGGAGCTGTTTTTT. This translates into CASRGLGSNTGELFF.

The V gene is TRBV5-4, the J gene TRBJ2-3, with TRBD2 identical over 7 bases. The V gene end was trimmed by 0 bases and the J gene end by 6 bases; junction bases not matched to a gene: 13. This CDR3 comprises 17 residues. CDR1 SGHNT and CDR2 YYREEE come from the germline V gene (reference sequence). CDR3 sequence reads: CASSLAVRTRSLDTQYF. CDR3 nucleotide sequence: TGTGCCAGCAGCTTGGCCGTTAGGACTAGGAGTTTGGATACGCAGTATTTT.

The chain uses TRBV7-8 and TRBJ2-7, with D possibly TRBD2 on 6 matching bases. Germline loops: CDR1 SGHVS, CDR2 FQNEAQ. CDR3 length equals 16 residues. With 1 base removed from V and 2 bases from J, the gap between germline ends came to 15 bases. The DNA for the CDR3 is TGTGCCAGCAGCTTAGATCCCCGCGGGGCCACCTACGAGCAGTACTTC. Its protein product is CASSLDPRGATYEQYF.

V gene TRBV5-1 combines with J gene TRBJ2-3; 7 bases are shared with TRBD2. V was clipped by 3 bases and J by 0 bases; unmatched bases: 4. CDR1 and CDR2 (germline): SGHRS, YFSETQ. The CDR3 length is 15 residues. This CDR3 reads CASSSAGPSTDTQYF. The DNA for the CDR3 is TGCGCCAGCAGCTCAGCGGGGCCTAGCACAGATACGCAGTATTTT.